This TCR beta chain was documented in a study of beta chain features in type 1 diabetes. Trimming cost V 6 bases and J 0 bases, with 8 bases left between them. CDR1 is MGHDK and CDR2 is SYGVNS in the germline V gene. The CDR3 extends over 13 amino acids. What was sequenced were expressed TCRB transcripts, since all of the isolated RNA had been reverse transcribed. The table came from immunoSEQ multiplex PCR; TCRdb's copy has only in-frame clones and leaves some out. Of under 300,000 clones in the sample, about 7.8% were seen once. This clone has a count of ten or more. The V call is TRBV25-1, the J call TRBJ2-5, with D uncertain. The sequenced sample was central memory CD4+ T cells from blood. This TCR was sampled from a woman between 18 and 30 years old in good health. The CDR3: CASSSINQETQYF. The CDR3 region has the DNA TGTGCCAGCAGCAGTATAAACCAAGAGACCCAGTACTTC.